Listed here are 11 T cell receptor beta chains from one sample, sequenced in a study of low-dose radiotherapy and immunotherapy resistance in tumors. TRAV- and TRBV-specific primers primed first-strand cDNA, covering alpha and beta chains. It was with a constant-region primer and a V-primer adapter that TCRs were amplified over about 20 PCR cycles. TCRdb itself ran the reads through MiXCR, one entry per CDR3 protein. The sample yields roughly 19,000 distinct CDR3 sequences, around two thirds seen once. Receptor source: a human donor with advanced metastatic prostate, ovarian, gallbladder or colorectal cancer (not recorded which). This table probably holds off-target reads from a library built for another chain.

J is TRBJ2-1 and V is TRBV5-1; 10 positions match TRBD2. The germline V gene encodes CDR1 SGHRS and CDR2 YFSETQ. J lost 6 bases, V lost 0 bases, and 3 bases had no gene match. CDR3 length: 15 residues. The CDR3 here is CASSLAASGSNEQFF. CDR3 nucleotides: TGCGCCAGCAGCTTGGCGGCTAGCGGGAGCAATGAGCAGTTCTTC.

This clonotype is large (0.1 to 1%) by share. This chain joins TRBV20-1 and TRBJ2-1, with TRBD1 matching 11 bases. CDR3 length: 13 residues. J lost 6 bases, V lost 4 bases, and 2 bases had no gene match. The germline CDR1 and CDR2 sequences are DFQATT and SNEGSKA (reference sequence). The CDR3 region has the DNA TGCAGTGCTACTGGGACAGGGGGCAATGAGCAGTTCTTC. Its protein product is CSATGTGGNEQFF.

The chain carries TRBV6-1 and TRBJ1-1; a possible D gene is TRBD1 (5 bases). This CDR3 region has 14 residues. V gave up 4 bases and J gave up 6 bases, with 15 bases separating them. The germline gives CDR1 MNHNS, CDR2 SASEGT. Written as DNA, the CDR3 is TGTGCCAGCAGTGGCCAGGGAATTAACTCTGAAGCTTTCTTT. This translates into CASSGQGINSEAFF.

CDR3 amino acids: CASSYRKREQYF. The CDR3 coding sequence is TGTGCCAGCAGTTACCGAAAGCGGGAGCAGTACTTC. This chain joins TRBV6-2 or TRBV6-3 and TRBJ2-7; possibly TRBD2 for D (5 bases). Looked up from germline, CDR1 is MNHEY and CDR2 is SVGEGT. This CDR3 is built from 12 residues. V shed 2 bases and J shed 7 bases, with 9 bases lying between them.

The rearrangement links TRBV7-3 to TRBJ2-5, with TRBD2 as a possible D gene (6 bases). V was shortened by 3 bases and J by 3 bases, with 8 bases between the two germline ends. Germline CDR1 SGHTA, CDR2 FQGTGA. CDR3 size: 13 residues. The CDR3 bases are TGTGCCAGCAGCTTTGGACTAAAAGAGACCCAGTACTTC. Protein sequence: CASSFGLKETQYF.

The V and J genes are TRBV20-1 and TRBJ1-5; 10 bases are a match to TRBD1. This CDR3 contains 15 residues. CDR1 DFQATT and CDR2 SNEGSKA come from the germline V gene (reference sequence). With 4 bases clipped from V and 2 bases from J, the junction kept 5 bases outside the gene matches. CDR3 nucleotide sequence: TGCAGTGCTACAACTGGGACAGGGGGCAATCAGCCCCAGCATTTT. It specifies CSATTGTGGNQPQHF.

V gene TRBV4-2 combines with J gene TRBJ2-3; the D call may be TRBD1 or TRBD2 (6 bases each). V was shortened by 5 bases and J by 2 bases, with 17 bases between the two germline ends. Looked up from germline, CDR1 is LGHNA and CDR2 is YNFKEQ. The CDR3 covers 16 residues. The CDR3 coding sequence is TGTGCCAGCAGCGAAGCGCGGGGACAACACACAGATACGCAGTATTTT. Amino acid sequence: CASSEARGQHTDTQYF.

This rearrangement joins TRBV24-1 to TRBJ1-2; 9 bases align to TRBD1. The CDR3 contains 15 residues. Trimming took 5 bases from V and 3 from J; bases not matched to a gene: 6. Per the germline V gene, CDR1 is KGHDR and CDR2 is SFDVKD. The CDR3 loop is CATSGFTGGDYGYTF. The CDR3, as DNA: TGTGCCACCAGTGGATTTACAGGGGGCGACTATGGCTACACCTTC.

The CDR3 sequence is CATRQGAYNEQFF. In DNA form, the CDR3 reads TGTGCCACCAGACAGGGGGCCTACAATGAGCAGTTCTTC. This rearrangement joins TRBV2 to TRBJ2-1; 9 bases map to TRBD1. V shed 10 bases, J shed 2 bases, and the junction held 3 bases outside the gene matches. CDR3 length: 13 amino acids. Germline V lookup: CDR1 SNHLY, CDR2 FYNNEI.

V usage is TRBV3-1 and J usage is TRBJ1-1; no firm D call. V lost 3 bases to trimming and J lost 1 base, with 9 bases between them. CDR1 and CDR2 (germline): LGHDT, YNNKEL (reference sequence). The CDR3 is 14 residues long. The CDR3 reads CASSQIWGNTEAFF. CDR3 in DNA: TGTGCCAGCAGCCAGATATGGGGGAACACTGAAGCTTTCTTT.

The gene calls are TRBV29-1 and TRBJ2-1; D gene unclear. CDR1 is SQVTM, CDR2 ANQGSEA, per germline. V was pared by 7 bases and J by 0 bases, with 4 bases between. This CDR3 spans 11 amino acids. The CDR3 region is CSATSYNEQFF. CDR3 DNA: TGCAGCGCCACCTCCTACAATGAGCAGTTCTTC.